The 4 T cell receptor beta chains reported below all come from one sample, sequenced in a study of T-cell reconstitution after alpha-beta-depleted transplantation in children. Unique molecular identifiers were used to barcode this TCRbeta library. TCRdb ran MiXCR on the PCR reads and lists one entry per CDR3 protein. The profile shows around 530,000 distinct CDR3 sequences, less than 35% of them singletons. The sample consisted of PBMCs from the stem cell graft donor, taken from the stem cell graft. Receptor source: a human donor who donated a stem cell graft to a child with aplastic anemia.

This clonotype has ten or more counts. The chain couples TRBV4-2 to TRBJ2-3, with D possibly being TRBD1 (5 bases). Germline-derived CDR1 and CDR2 are LGHNA and YNFKEQ. V was clipped by 1 base and J by 0 bases, with 14 bases between them. The CDR3 extends over 17 amino acids. The CDR3 is CASSQVGAPLSTDTQYF. In nucleotides, the CDR3 is TGTGCCAGCAGCCAAGTAGGGGCTCCCCTTAGCACAGATACGCAGTATTTT.

The rearrangement joins TRBV10-3 to TRBJ1-5, with 7 bases that match TRBD1. The CDR3 runs to 15 residues. After removal of 3 bases from V and 12 bases from J, the junction contained 14 bases not matched to a gene. CDR1 ENHRY and CDR2 SYGVKD come from the germline V gene. Written as DNA, the CDR3 is TGTGCCATCAGTGAAGACAGGGACCGACCTCATCACCAGCATTTT. It codes for CAISEDRDRPHHQHF.

The V call is TRBV29-1, the J call TRBJ1-2; maybe TRBD1 (5 bases). Germline CDR1 SQVTM, CDR2 ANQGSEA. The CDR3 consists of 12 residues. V was trimmed by 5 bases and J by 9 bases, leaving 16 bases between them. CDR3 sequence reads: CSVTSERGSYTF. CDR3 bases: TGCAGCGTTACCTCGGAACGGGGGAGCTACACCTTC.

The chain is built from TRBV20-1 and TRBJ1-1, with D unresolved. V gave up 5 bases and J gave up 10 bases, with 14 bases separating them. Germline CDR1 is DFQATT and CDR2 is SNEGSKA (reference sequence). The CDR3 runs to 11 residues. CDR3 in amino acids: CSAANRPGAFF. The CDR3, as DNA: TGCAGTGCTGCGAATAGACCGGGAGCTTTCTTT.